This TCR beta chain was identified in a study of control samples from healthy donors and cancer patients. V was cut by 4 bases and J by 7 bases, with 15 bases left in between. CDR3 size: 14 residues. Germline CDR1 is MDHEN and CDR2 is SYDVKM. Only in-frame clones appear in the TCRdb table, and some are missing; sequencing was by immunoSEQ multiplex PCR. This sample has 70,000 to 80,000 clones, with about nine tenths found just once. This receptor was identified in a woman aged 45-59 years with colorectal cancer. Sequenced: PBMCs. The chain employs TRBV28 and TRBJ2-3; D tentatively fits TRBD1 or TRBD2 (5 bases each). CDR3 in amino acids: CASSSPSSGHTQYF. CDR3 sequence (DNA): TGTGCCAGCAGTTCCCCCTCTTCGGGGCATACGCAGTATTTT. Full variable domain (outside the CDR3, taken from reference TRBV28 and TRBJ2-3): DVKVTQSSRYLVKRTGEKVFLECVQDMDHENMFWYRQDPGLGLRLIYFSYDVKMKEKGDIPEGYSVSREKKERFSLILESASTNQTSMYLCASSSPSSGHTQYFGPGTRLTVL.